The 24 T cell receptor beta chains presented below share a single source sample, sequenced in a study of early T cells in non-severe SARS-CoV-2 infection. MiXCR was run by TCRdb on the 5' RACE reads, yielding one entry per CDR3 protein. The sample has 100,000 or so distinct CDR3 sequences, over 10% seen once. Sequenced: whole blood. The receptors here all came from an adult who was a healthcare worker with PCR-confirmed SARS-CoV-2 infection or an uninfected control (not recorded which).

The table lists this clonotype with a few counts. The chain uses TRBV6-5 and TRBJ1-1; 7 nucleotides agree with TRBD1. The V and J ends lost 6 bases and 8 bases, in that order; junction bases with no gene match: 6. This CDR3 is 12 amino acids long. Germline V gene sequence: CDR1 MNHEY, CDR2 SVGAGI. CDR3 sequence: CASRQHRGEAFF. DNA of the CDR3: TGTGCCAGCAGGCAACACAGGGGCGAAGCTTTCTTT.

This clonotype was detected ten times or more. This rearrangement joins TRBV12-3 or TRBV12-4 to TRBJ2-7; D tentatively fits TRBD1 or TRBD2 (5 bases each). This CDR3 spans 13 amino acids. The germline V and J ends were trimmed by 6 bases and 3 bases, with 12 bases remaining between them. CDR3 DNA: TGTGCCAGCAGGCAGGGACGCAACTACGAGCAGTACTTC. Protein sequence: CASRQGRNYEQYF.

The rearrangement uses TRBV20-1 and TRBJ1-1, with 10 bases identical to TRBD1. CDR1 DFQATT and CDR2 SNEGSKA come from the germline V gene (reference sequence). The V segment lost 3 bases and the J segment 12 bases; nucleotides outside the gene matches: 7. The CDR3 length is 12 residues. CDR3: CSASRADRGSFF. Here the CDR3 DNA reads TGCAGTGCTAGTCGTGCGGACAGGGGGTCTTTCTTT.

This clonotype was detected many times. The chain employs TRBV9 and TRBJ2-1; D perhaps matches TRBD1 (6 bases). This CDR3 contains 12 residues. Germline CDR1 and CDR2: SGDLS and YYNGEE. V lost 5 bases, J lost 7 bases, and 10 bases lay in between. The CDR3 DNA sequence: TGTGCCAGCAGTGCACAGGGTAATGAGCAGTTCTTC. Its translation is CASSAQGNEQFF.

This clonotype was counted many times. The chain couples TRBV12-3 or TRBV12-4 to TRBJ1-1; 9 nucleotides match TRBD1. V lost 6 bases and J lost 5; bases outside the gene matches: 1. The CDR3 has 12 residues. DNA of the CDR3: TGTGCCAGCAGGACAGGGGGGACTGAAGCTTTCTTT. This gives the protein CASRTGGTEAFF.

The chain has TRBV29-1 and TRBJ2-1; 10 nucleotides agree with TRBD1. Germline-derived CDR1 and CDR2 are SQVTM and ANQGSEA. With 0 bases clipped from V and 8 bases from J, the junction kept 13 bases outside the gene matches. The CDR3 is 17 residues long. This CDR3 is CSVEETGGHSLYYEQFF. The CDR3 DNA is TGCAGCGTTGAAGAGACAGGGGGCCACTCTCTGTACTATGAGCAGTTCTTC.

CDR3 coding DNA: TGTGCCAGCAGCATACGACAGGGGAGGGACTATGGCTACACCTTC. Its protein product is CASSIRQGRDYGYTF. This sequence joins TRBV5-5 and TRBJ1-2; 8 positions agree with TRBD1. With V trimmed by 4 bases and J by 3 bases, 8 bases remained unmatched. CDR1 is SGHKS and CDR2 is YYEKEE in the germline V gene (reference sequence). This CDR3 is built from 15 residues.

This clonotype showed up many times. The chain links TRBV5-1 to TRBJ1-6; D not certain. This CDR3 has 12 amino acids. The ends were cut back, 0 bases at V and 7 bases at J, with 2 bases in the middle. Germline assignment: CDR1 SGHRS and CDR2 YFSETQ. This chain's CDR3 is CASSLENSPLHF. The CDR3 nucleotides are TGCGCCAGCAGCTTGGAGAATTCACCCCTCCACTTT.

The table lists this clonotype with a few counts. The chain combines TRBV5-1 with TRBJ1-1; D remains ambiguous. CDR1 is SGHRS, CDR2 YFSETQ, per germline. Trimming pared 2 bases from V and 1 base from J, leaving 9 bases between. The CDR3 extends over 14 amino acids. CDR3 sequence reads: CASSLRSPNTEAFF. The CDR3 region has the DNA TGCGCCAGCAGCTTACGATCCCCGAACACTGAAGCTTTCTTT. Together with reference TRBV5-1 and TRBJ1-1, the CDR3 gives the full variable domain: KAGVTQTPRYLIKTRGQQVTLSCSPISGHRSVSWYQQTPGQGLQFLFEYFSETQRNKGNFPGRFSGRQFSNSRSEMNVSTLELGDSALYLCASSLRSPNTEAFFGQGTRLTVV.

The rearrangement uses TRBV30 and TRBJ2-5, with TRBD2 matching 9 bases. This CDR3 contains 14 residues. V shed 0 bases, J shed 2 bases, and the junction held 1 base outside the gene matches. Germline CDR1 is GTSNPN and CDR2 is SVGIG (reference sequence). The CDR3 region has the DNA TGTGCCTGGAGTGTACTAGCGGGTCAAGAGACCCAGTACTTC. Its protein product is CAWSVLAGQETQYF.

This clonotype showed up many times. The CDR3, as DNA: TGCAGCGACCGGACAGGAGCCGGCTACACCTTC. This sequence encodes CSDRTGAGYTF. The rearrangement links TRBV29-1 to TRBJ1-2, with 7 positions matching TRBD1. V shed 7 bases, J shed 8 bases, and the junction held 7 bases outside the gene matches. This CDR3 contains 11 residues. Germline V gene lookup returns CDR1 SQVTM and CDR2 ANQGSEA. The complete variable domain, with remaining parts taken from reference TRBV29-1 and TRBJ1-2, reads SAVISQKPSRDICQRGTSLTIQCQVDSQVTMMFWYRQQPGQSLTLIATANQGSEATYESGFVIDKFPISRPNLTFSTLTVSNMSPEDSSIYLCSDRTGAGYTFGSGTRLTVV.

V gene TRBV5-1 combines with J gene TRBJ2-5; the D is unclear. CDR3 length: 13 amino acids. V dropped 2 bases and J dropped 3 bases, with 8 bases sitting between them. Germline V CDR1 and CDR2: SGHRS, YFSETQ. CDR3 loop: CASSLAPKETQYF. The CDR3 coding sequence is TGCGCCAGCAGCTTAGCGCCTAAAGAGACCCAGTACTTC. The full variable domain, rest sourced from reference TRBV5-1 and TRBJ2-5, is KAGVTQTPRYLIKTRGQQVTLSCSPISGHRSVSWYQQTPGQGLQFLFEYFSETQRNKGNFPGRFSGRQFSNSRSEMNVSTLELGDSALYLCASSLAPKETQYFGPGTRLLVL.

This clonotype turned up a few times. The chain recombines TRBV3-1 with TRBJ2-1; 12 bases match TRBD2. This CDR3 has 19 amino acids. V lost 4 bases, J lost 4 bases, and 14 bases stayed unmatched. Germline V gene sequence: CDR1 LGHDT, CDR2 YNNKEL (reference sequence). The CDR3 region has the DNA TGTGCCAGCAGCCCAAGGACTAGCGGGATTTTAATTGCGTACAATGAGCAGTTCTTC. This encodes CASSPRTSGILIAYNEQFF.

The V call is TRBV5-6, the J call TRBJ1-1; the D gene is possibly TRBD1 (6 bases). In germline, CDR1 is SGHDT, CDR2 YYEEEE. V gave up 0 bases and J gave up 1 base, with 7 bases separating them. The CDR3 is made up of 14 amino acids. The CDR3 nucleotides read TGTGCCAGCAGCTTGGGGACAGAGAACACTGAAGCTTTCTTT. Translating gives CASSLGTENTEAFF.

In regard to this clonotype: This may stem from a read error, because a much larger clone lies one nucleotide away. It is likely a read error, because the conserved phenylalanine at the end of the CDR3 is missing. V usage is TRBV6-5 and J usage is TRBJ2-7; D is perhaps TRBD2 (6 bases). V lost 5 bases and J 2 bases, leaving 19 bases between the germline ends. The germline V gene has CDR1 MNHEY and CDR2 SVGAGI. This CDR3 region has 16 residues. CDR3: CASSLGGVGGTYEQYL. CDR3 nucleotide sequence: TGTGCCAGCAGTCTCGGCGGAGTAGGCGGGACCTACGAGCAGTACCTC.

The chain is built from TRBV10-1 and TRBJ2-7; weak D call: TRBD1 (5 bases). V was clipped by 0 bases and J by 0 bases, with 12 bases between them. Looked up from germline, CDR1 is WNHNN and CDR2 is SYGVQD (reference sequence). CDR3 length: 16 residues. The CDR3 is CASSESKGLLSYEQYF. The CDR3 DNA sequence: TGCGCCAGCAGTGAGTCGAAGGGGCTTCTCTCCTACGAGCAGTACTTC.

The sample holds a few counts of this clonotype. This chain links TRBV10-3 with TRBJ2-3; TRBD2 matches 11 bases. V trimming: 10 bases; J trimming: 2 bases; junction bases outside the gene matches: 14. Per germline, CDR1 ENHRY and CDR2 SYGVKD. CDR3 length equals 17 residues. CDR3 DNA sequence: TGTGCCACGGGACAGGCCGTAGCGGGAGGGTACACAGATACGCAGTATTTT. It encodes CATGQAVAGGYTDTQYF.

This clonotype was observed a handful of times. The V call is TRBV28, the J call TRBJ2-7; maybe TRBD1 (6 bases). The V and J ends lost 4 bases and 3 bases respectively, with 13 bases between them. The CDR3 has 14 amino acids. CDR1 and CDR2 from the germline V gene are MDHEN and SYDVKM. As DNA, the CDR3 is TGTGCCAGCAGTTCGGGACACTTTCACTACGAGCAGTACTTC. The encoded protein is CASSSGHFHYEQYF.

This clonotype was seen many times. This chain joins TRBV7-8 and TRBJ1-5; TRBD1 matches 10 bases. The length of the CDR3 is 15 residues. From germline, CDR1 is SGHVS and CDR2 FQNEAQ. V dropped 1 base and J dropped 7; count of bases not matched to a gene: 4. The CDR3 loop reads CASSLGQGAEQPQHF. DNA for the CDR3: TGTGCCAGCAGCTTAGGACAGGGGGCTGAACAGCCCCAGCATTTT.

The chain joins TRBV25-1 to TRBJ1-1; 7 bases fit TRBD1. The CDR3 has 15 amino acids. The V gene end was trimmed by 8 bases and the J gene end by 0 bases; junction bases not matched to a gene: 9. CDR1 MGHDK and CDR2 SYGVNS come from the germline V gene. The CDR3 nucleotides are TGTGCCAGCCGCGGGACAGCGGTGTTGAACACTGAAGCTTTCTTT. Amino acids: CASRGTAVLNTEAFF. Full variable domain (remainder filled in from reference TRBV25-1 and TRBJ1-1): EADIYQTPRYLVIGTGKKITLECSQTMGHDKMYWYQQDPGMELHLIHYSYGVNSTEKGDLSSESTVSRIRTEHFPLTLESARPSHTSQYLCASRGTAVLNTEAFFGQGTRLTVV.

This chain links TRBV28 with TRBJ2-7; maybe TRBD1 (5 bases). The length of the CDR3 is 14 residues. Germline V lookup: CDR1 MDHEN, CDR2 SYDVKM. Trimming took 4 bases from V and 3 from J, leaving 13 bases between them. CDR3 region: CASSSRYRSYEQYF. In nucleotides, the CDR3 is TGTGCCAGCAGTTCCCGCTACAGGAGCTACGAGCAGTACTTC. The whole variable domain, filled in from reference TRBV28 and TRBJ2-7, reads DVKVTQSSRYLVKRTGEKVFLECVQDMDHENMFWYRQDPGLGLRLIYFSYDVKMKEKGDIPEGYSVSREKKERFSLILESASTNQTSMYLCASSSRYRSYEQYFGPGTRLTVT.

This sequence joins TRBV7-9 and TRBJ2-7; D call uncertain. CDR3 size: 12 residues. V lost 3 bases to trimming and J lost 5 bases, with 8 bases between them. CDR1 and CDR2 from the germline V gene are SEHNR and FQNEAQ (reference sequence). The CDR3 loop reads CASSFDLHEQYF. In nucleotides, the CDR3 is TGTGCCAGCAGCTTTGATTTGCACGAGCAGTACTTC.

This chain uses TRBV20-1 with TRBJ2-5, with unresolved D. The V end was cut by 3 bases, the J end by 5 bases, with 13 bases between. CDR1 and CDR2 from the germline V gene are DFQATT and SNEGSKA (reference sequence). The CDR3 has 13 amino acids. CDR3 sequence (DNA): TGCAGTGCTAGGGGCCCAGAAGAGGAGACCCAGTACTTC. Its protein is CSARGPEEETQYF.

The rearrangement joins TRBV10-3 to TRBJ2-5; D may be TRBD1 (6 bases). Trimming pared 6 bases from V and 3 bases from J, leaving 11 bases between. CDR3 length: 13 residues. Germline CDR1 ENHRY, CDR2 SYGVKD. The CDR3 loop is CAISSGQKETQYF. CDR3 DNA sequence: TGTGCCATCAGCTCCGGACAGAAAGAGACCCAGTACTTC.